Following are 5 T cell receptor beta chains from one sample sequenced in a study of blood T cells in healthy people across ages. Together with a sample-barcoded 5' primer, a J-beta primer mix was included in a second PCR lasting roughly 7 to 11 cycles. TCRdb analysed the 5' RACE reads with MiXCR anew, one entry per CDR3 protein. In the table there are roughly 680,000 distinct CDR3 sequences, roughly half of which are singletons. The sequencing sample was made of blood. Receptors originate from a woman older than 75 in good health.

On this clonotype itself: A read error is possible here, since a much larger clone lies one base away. CDR3 bases: TGCAGTCCCCGAGAGGGTTCCTATAAGTCACCCCTCCACTTT. Protein sequence: CSPREGSYKSPLHF. The chain has TRBV20-1 and TRBJ1-6; D remains ambiguous. Germline V CDR1 and CDR2: DFQATT, SNEGSKA (reference sequence). The length of the CDR3 is 14 residues.

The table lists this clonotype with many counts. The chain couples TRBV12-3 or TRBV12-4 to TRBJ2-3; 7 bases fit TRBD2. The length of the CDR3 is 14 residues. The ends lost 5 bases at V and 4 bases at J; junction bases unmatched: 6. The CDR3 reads CASSGAGAPDTQYF. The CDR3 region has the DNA TGTGCCAGCAGTGGTGCGGGAGCCCCAGATACGCAGTATTTT.

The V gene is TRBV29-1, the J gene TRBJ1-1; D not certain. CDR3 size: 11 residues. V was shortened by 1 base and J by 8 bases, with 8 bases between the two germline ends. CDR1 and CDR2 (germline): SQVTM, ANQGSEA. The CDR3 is CSVEGAPEAFF. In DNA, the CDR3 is TGCAGCGTTGAAGGGGCACCCGAAGCTTTCTTT.

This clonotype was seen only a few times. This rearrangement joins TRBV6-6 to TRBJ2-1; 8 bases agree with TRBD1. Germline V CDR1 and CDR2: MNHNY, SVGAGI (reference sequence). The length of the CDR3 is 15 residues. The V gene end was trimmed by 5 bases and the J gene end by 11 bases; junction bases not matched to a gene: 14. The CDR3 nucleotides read TGTGCCAGCAGTACCCCGACAGGGGTAAAAGGTAAGCAGTTCTTC. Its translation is CASSTPTGVKGKQFF.

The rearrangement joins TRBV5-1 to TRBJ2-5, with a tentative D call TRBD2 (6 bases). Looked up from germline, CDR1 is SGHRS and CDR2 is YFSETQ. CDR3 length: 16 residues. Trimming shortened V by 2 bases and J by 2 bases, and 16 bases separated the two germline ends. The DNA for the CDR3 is TGCGCCAGCAGCTTATTCCCGGGACTCCGGCAAGAGACCCAGTACTTC. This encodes CASSLFPGLRQETQYF.